This T cell receptor (beta chain) came from a study of metastatic and nonmetastatic thyroid tumors (dated by TCRdb to 2018 to 2020). Concerning the study at large: The researchers compared repertoires between peripheral blood samples and tumor or nodule tissue samples from patients with malignant or benign thyroid disease. General study outcomes and caveats: In both blood and tumor samples, malignant tumors were reported to have significantly higher TCR beta diversity than benign nodules.

Worth noting for this clone: Its antigen is unknown. The junction shows a germline mismatch at one end, possibly a read error.

CDR1 is given as SGHAT and CDR2 as FQDESV, both from the germline V gene (reference sequence). There are 14 amino acids in the CDR3, from cysteine to phenylalanine inclusive. Of the read, only the CDR3 DNA is kept; its 42 bases are in frame from base 1. Receptor libraries were prepared by PCR. Sequencer: Illumina HiSeq 4000. High-throughput sequencing was used to profile the TCR beta-chain CDR3 region of each patient. In the original analysis: The researchers built a classifier to tell apart papillary thyroid cancer patients with distant metastasis, based on CDR3 differences among clinicopathological groups. The Shannon index was used to assess repertoire diversity, and the Morisita-Horn index was used to assess tumor-blood repertoire similarity. In-frame beta chains were kept once TCRdb had trimmed the public reads at Q25 with fastp and called clones with MiXCR. The V and J calls shown here were made by TCRdb, not taken from the authors' results. The table for this sample lists 75,000 to 100,000 clones; roughly an eighth of them were counted only once. The biggest ten clones account for roughly 12% of the sample.

None of the patients had been given any treatment before thyroid surgery. Using T-cell receptor beta sequencing, the researchers looked back retrospectively at clinical samples from patients, gathered between the early 2010s and the late 2010s. Sequencing was performed on blood. The chain is made from TRBV11-1 and TRBJ2-7; 7 bases in the junction line up with TRBD1. The clonotype was recovered from a female donor with papillary thyroid cancer or a benign thyroid nodule (not recorded which). Some clones in this sample may be carry-over from other donors' samples. The sequence in DNA is TGTGTCAGCAGCTTATGGGGACAGCCCTACGAGCAGTACTTC. Its translation is CVSSLWGQPYEQYF.